This T cell receptor beta chain was profiled in a study of blood T cell repertoires in COVID-19. On the study more broadly: Samples representing acute and convalescent COVID-19 were sourced from the United States, Italy and Spain. The cDNA or gDNA used as material had been derived from T cells, B-cell-depleted T cells, or PBMCs.

Germline V lookup: CDR1 SGHRS, CDR2 YFSETQ. The CDR3 runs 16 residues. With V trimmed by 1 base and J by 4 bases, 4 bases remained unmatched. Authors' analysis steps: The authors estimated nucleated cell counts from reference gene primer amplification. The repertoire was sequenced with immunoSEQ multiplex PCR; TCRdb's copy has only in-frame clones and lacks some. The V and J calls and the clone size are those of that table, but D and trimming were determined from the DNA. The table shows 25,000 to 35,000 clones, with 85% occurring only once. Sequencing input: peripheral blood. V is TRBV5-1 and J is TRBJ2-1, with 11 bases identical to TRBD2. This clonotype was obtained from a human donor in a cohort sampled during active COVID-19. The CDR3 loop is CASSLTGLAEYNEQFF. CDR3 sequence (DNA): TGCGCCAGCAGCTTGACGGGACTAGCGGAGTACAATGAGCAGTTCTTC.